This record covers a single TCR beta chain. There is no known antigen for this receptor. No much larger clone is present one base from it, and per-base qualities are unavailable. The sample's treatment or condition label, in plain terms: in vitro stimulation with specific CMV peptide epitopes to enrich CMV-specific T cells. The sequencer listed for this sample is Illumina HiSeq 1500. TCRdb ran its own pipeline on the public reads, namely fastp trimming at Q25 and MiXCR clone calling, and kept in-frame beta chains. Each entry is one CDR3 protein sequence, shown with its most common DNA and genes. A total of 650,000 to 900,000 distinct CDR3 sequences appear in this sample, over 25% of them only once. Clones ranked in the top ten supply roughly an eighth of the sample. The entry originates in a study of T cell repertoires in cytomegalovirus infection (dated by TCRdb to 2018 to 2020). Turning to the overall study: Peptide stimulations targeted recently identified HLA-C-restricted CMV epitopes, whose presentation resists viral immunomodulation, together with well-studied HLA-B-restricted epitopes. Donor HLA type was relevant to the analysis, because carriage of CMV infection together with the matching HLA type was indicated by public TCR beta signatures.

General study outcomes and caveats: In both this cohort and an independent 352-donor cohort, the cumulative frequency of public TCR beta family members distinguished carriers of CMV infection plus the relevant HLA type. The ex vivo response was dominated by HLA-C-restricted CMV-specific TCR beta clonotypes, and the single most frequent clonotype in two of eight donors was supplied by these HLA-C-restricted clonotypes.

The clonotype comes from a human donor in good health (CMV status not recorded). Some clones in this sample may be carry-over from other donors' samples. This material consisted of cultured CD8+ T cells from PBMCs, taken from culture after CMV antigen stimulation.

The CDR3 region has the sequence CASRRGTGIQPQHF. At the DNA level, the sequence is TGTGCCAGCAGACGGGGGACAGGGATTCAGCCCCAGCATTTT. In this chain, TRBV27 is recombined with TRBJ1-5; TRBD1 aligns with 9 central bases. Inclusive of the bounding cysteine and phenylalanine, the CDR3 is 14 residues long. Only the CDR3 DNA is retained, 42 bases long and in frame from the first base. After removal of 6 bases from V and 6 bases from J, the junction retains 6 bases not matched to a gene. CDR1 is given as MNHEY and CDR2 as SMNVEV, both from the germline V gene (reference sequence).